This TCR beta chain was documented in a study of shared clonotypes between healthy human individuals. Study-wide points: Only blood underwent sampling, and tissue repertoires likely differ. Some clonotypes were shared by all four sorted-subset donors, while others were not shared. The non-shared ones had lower generation probabilities than the shared ones. Despite large depth, sorted-subset datasets appeared incompletely sequenced. With several donors compared, approximately 5% of naive CD4 clonotypes were shared.

The repertoire was sequenced with immunoSEQ multiplex PCR; TCRdb's copy has only in-frame clones and lacks some. The table records approximately 250,000 clones, 50% to 75% of them present only once. V trimming: 5 bases; J trimming: 4 bases; junction bases outside the gene matches: 12. CDR3 length equals 17 residues. Per the germline V gene, CDR1 is LNHDA and CDR2 is SQIVND (reference sequence). With respect to this clone: Its antigen is not known.

This chain uses TRBV19 with TRBJ2-1, with 9 nucleotides matching TRBD2. Sequencing input: memory CD4+ T cells sorted from blood. Subset defined: CD45RA-negative fraction. The clonotype originates from a man in his thirties or forties in good health. The CDR3 DNA reads as TGTGCCAGTAGTCATACTTTAGCGGGAGAGGGTTACAATGAGCAGTTCTTC. This codes for CASSHTLAGEGYNEQFF.